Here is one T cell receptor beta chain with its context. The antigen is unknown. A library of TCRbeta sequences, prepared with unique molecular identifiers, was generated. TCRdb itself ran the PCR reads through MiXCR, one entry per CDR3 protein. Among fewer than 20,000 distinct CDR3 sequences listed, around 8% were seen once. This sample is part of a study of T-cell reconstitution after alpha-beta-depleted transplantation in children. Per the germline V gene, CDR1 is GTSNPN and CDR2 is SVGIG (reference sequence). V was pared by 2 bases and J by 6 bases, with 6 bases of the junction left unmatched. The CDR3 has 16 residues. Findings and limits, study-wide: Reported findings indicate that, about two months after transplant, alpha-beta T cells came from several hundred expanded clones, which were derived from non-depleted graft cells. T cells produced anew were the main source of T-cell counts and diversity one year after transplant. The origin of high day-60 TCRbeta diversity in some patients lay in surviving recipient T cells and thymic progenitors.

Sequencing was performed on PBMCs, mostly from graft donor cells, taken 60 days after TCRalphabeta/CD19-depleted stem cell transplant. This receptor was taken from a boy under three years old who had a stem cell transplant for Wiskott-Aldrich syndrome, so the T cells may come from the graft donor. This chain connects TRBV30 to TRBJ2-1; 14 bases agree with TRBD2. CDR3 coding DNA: TGTGCCTGGAGTTTGGGACTAGCGGGAGTTTCCAATGAGCAGTTCTTC. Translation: CAWSLGLAGVSNEQFF.